The rows below give T cell receptor beta chains drawn from one sample of a study of blood T cell repertoires in COVID-19. TCRdb keeps only in-frame clones here, not all; method: immunoSEQ multiplex PCR. The sample carries 150,000 to 180,000 clones, 75% to 95% recorded once. Sequencing was carried out using peripheral blood. The receptors were sampled from a man between 50 and 59 years old with acute or convalescent COVID-19. Both conserved end residues are part of each CDR3. The order of the fields is CDR3 protein, CDR3 DNA, V gene, J gene, clone size, D gene. D genes are given only for firm matches. Some rows have no size entry. The others give once, few or many, or a class for an expanded clone.

CASLPQGFSPLHF	TGTGCCAGCCTTCCTCAGGGGTTTTCACCCCTCCACTTT	TRBV28	TRBJ1-6	once	NA
CASSPSRDRGRDEQYF	TGTGCCAGCAGCCCCAGCCGGGACAGGGGCCGGGACGAGCAGTACTTC	TRBV7-9	TRBJ2-7	NA	TRBD1
CSVEGLAGGYEQYF	TGCAGCGTTGAAGGACTAGCGGGAGGGTACGAGCAGTACTTC	TRBV29-1	TRBJ2-7	NA	TRBD2
CASSLGLAGEQFF	TGTGCCAGCAGTTTGGGACTAGCTGGTGAGCAGTTCTTC	TRBV27	TRBJ2-1	NA	TRBD2
CAWNPKGILSSGANVLTF	TGTGCCTGGAATCCGAAGGGGATCCTAAGCTCTGGGGCCAACGTCCTGACTTTC	TRBV30	TRBJ2-6	NA	NA
CASRISFSGANVLTF	TGTGCCAGCAGAATCAGTTTCTCTGGGGCCAACGTCCTGACTTTC	TRBV6-5	TRBJ2-6	NA	NA
CASSPVKGGIREPQHF	TGTGCCAGCAGTCCCGTCAAGGGGGGGATCAGGGAGCCCCAGCATTTT	TRBV28	TRBJ1-5	NA	NA
CASTRKGAYGYTF	TGTGCCAGCACACGAAAGGGGGCCTATGGCTACACCTTC	TRBV28	TRBJ1-2	NA	TRBD1
CASSLISTYEQYF	TGTGCCAGCAGCTTAATTTCCACCTACGAGCAGTACTTC	TRBV7-8	TRBJ2-7	NA	NA
CASSPGTGYEQYF	TGTGCCAGCAGCCCGGGGACAGGGTACGAGCAGTACTTC	TRBV7-8	TRBJ2-7	NA	TRBD1
CASSLSPRGNNEQFF	TGTGCCAGCAGCTTAAGCCCTAGGGGAAACAATGAGCAGTTCTTC	TRBV7-9	TRBJ2-1	NA	NA
CSASVARVPRTDTQYF	TGCAGTGCTAGTGTCGCGCGGGTGCCGCGCACAGATACGCAGTATTTT	TRBV20-1	TRBJ2-3	once	NA
CASNRSPNQPQHF	TGCGCCAGCAATCGGAGCCCGAATCAGCCCCAGCATTTT	TRBV10-2	TRBJ1-5	NA	NA
CAIRTSGSNEQFF	TGTGCCATCAGGACTAGCGGGTCTAATGAGCAGTTCTTC	TRBV19	TRBJ2-1	NA	TRBD2
CASSQEDRGTGNTIYF	TGCGCCAGCAGCCAAGAAGACAGGGGTACTGGAAACACCATATATTTT	TRBV4-1	TRBJ1-3	NA	TRBD1
CASSLSKDSSTNEKLFF	TGTGCCAGCAGTTTATCGAAGGACAGTTCAACTAATGAAAAACTGTTTTTT	TRBV27	TRBJ1-4	NA	NA
CASSLEFQGWANVLTF	TGTGCCAGCAGCTTAGAATTTCAGGGCTGGGCCAACGTCCTGACTTTC	TRBV7-2	TRBJ2-6	few	NA
CASSLAGQGVYGYTF	TGTGCCAGCAGCTTAGCCGGACAGGGGGTCTATGGCTACACCTTC	TRBV7-2	TRBJ1-2	NA	TRBD1
CASSLDLGPGNTIYF	TGCGCCAGCAGCTTGGACTTGGGGCCTGGAAACACCATATATTTT	TRBV5-1	TRBJ1-3	NA	NA
CASSIVVLSRYGELFF	TGTGCCAGTAGTATTGTAGTCTTGTCGCGGTACGGGGAGCTGTTTTTT	TRBV19	TRBJ2-2	NA	NA
CASSPGTEEETQYF	TGTGCCAGTAGCCCTGGGACAGAAGAAGAGACCCAGTACTTC	TRBV19	TRBJ2-5	NA	TRBD1
CASSVTTGGKGAFF	TGTGCCAGCAGCGTGACGACAGGGGGCAAAGGAGCTTTCTTT	TRBV9	TRBJ1-1	NA	TRBD1
CASSPGQGGYGYTF	TGTGCCAGCAGCCCGGGACAGGGTGGCTATGGCTACACCTTC	TRBV7-2	TRBJ1-2	NA	TRBD1
CASSYSGTGMETQYF	TGTGCCAGCAGTTACTCCGGGACAGGGATGGAGACCCAGTACTTC	TRBV6-5	TRBJ2-5	NA	TRBD1
CASRGTGTEAFF	TGTGCCAGCAGGGGGACAGGGACTGAAGCTTTCTTT	TRBV2	TRBJ1-1	NA	TRBD1
CASSQPGGGGQPQHF	TGCGCCAGCAGCCAGCCAGGGGGCGGCGGTCAGCCCCAGCATTTT	TRBV4-1	TRBJ1-5	NA	TRBD1
CASSSSARNSPLHF	TGTGCCAGCAGCTCTTCGGCGCGGAATTCACCCCTCCACTTT	TRBV7-3	TRBJ1-6	NA	NA
CASSQDLHTQYF	TGTGCCAGCAGCCAAGATCTTCATACGCAGTATTTT	TRBV4-2	TRBJ2-3	NA	NA
CASDGQGTEAFF	TGTGCCAGCGACGGCCAGGGCACTGAAGCTTTCTTT	TRBV28	TRBJ1-1	NA	NA
CASSLGGGNTEAFF	TGTGCCAGCAGCTTAGGCGGGGGAAATACTGAAGCTTTCTTT	TRBV7-3	TRBJ1-1	NA	NA
CASSRSEGTEAFF	TGTGCCAGCAGCCGCAGTGAGGGCACTGAAGCTTTCTTT	TRBV6-6	TRBJ1-1	NA	NA
CASSFQGTDTQYF	TGTGCCAGCAGCTTCCAGGGCACAGATACGCAGTATTTT	TRBV5-4	TRBJ2-3	NA	NA
CATSSPGFGEKLFF	TGTGCCACCAGCAGTCCAGGGTTCGGTGAAAAACTGTTTTTT	TRBV15	TRBJ1-4	NA	NA
CASSLFRAYEAFF	TGTGCCAGCAGCTTATTCAGGGCTTATGAAGCTTTCTTT	TRBV7-8	TRBJ1-1	NA	NA
CASSELENTGELFF	TGCGCCAGCAGTGAACTAGAGAACACCGGGGAGCTGTTTTTT	TRBV10-1	TRBJ2-2	NA	NA
CASSGQGFNEQFF	TGCGCCAGCTCGGGACAGGGGTTCAATGAGCAGTTCTTC	TRBV5-1	TRBJ2-1	NA	TRBD1
CASLRRSAYEQYF	TGTGCCAGCCTGCGCAGGTCAGCCTACGAGCAGTACTTC	TRBV5-8	TRBJ2-7	NA	NA
CASSPTGGEETQYF	TGTGCCAGCAGCCCAACAGGGGGCGAGGAGACCCAGTACTTC	TRBV7-2	TRBJ2-5	few	TRBD1
CASSPGTGLLGYTF	TGTGCCAGCTCTCCCGGGACAGGGCTCCTCGGCTACACCTTC	TRBV5-6	TRBJ1-2	NA	TRBD1
CASSPLYQAGYTF	TGTGCCAGCAGCCCCCTTTACCAGGCTGGCTACACCTTC	TRBV7-9	TRBJ1-2	NA	NA
CASSQDPAGTYEQYF	TGCGCCAGCAGCCAAGATCCGGCAGGAACATACGAGCAGTACTTC	TRBV4-1	TRBJ2-7	NA	NA